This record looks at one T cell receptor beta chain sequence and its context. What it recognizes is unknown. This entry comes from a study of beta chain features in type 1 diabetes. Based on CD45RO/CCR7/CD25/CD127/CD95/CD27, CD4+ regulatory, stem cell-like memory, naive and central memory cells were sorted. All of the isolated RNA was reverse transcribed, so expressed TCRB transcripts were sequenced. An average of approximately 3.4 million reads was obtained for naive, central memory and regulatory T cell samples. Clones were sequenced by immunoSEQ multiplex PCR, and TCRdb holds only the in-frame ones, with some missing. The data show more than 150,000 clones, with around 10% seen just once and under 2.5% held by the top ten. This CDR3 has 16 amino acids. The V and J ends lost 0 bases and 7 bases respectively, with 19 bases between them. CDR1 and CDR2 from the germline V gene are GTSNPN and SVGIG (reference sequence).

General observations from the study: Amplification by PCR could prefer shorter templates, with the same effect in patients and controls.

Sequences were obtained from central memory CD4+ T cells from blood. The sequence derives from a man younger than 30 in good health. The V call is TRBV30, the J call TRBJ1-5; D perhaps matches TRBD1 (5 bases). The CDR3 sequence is CAWSVRSGNGGQPQHF. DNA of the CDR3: TGTGCCTGGAGTGTAAGGTCAGGGAACGGGGGACAGCCCCAGCATTTT.